The entry that follows covers one TCR beta chain sequence. Clones were sequenced by immunoSEQ multiplex PCR, and TCRdb holds only the in-frame ones, with some missing. This repertoire shows 410,000 or so clones, approximately 89% found once; its top ten account for roughly 1.6%. Germline lookup yields CDR1 SQVTM and CDR2 ANQGSEA. The CDR3 is 13 amino acids. V was clipped by 0 bases and J by 4 bases, with 9 bases between them. These data originate in a study of blood T cell repertoires in COVID-19. Sequenced input: peripheral blood. V is TRBV29-1 and J is TRBJ1-2; the D is unclear. This clonotype originated in a woman aged 40 to 50 with COVID-19, enrolled during active disease. CDR3 amino acids: CSVEDLPGYGYTF. CDR3 nucleotides: TGCAGCGTTGAAGATCTTCCAGGCTATGGCTACACCTTC.